This T cell receptor beta chain was captured by sequencing in a study of neurological immune-mediated disorders. General study points: The greatest TCR clonal expansion occurred in HTLV-1-associated myelopathy and the least in multiple sclerosis, which fell below healthy controls.

This clonotype was observed at least ten times. Its antigen is not identified. The V and J ends lost 6 bases and 10 bases, in that order; junction bases with no gene match: 13. The CDR3 totals 16 residues. The V gene's germline CDR1 is WSHSY and CDR2 SAAADI. As to time point: longitudinal time-point 1 (baseline). Stored at -80 C, 2 million PBMCs were the source of the unsorted libraries. 5'RACE generated cDNA with 10-nucleotide random UMIs. TCRdb passed the 5' RACE reads through MiXCR, listing each CDR3 protein once. The top ten hold 7.5% to 8.5% of the sample, which has tens of thousands of distinct CDR3 sequences, 3% to 3.5% seen once.

Material: PBMCs. The chain employs TRBV10-2 and TRBJ1-4; 11 bases are shared with TRBD1. The source of this sequence is an older woman with multiple sclerosis. The CDR3 nucleotides read TGCGCCAGCAGGACCCCCACTCCGGGACAGGGGGGAAAACTGTTTTTT. This gives the protein CASRTPTPGQGGKLFF.